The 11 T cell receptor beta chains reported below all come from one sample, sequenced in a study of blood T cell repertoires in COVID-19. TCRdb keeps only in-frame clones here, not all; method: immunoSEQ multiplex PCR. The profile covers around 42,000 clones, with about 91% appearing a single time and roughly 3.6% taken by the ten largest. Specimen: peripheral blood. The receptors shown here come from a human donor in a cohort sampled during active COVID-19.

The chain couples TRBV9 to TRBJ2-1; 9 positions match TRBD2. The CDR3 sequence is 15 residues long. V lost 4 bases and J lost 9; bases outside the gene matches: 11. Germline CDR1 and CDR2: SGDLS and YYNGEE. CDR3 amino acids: CASSPRVAGDSEQFF. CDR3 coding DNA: TGTGCCAGCAGCCCCCGGGTAGCGGGAGACAGTGAGCAGTTCTTC.

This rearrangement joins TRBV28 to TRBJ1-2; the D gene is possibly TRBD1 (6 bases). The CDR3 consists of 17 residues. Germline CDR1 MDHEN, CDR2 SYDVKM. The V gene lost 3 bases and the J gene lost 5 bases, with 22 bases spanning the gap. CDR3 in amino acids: CASSFRFRGHASYGYTF. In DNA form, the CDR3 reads TGTGCCAGCAGTTTTCGATTCCGGGGACACGCCTCATATGGCTACACCTTC.

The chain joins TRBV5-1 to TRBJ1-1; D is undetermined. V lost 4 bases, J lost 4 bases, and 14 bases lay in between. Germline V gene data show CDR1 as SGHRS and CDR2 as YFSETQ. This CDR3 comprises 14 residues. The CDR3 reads CASSATTGSTEAFF. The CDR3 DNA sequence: TGCGCCAGCAGCGCAACTACCGGGTCCACTGAAGCTTTCTTT.

The CDR3 reads CASSQRGGYNEQFF. CDR3 in DNA: TGTGCCAGCAGTCAGCGGGGGGGCTACAATGAGCAGTTCTTC. The genes are TRBV3-1 (or the pseudogene TRBV3-2) and TRBJ2-1, with 10 positions matching TRBD2. V lost 6 bases to trimming and J lost 3 bases; unmatched junction nucleotides: 2. There are 14 residues in the CDR3. CDR1 and CDR2 from the germline V gene are LGHDT and YNNKEL (reference sequence).

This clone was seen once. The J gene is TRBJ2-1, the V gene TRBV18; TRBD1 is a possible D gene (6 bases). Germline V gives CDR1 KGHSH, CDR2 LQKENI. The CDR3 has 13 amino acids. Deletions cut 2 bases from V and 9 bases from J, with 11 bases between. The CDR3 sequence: CASSPTGSGEQFF. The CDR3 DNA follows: TGTGCCAGCTCACCAACAGGGAGTGGTGAGCAGTTCTTC.

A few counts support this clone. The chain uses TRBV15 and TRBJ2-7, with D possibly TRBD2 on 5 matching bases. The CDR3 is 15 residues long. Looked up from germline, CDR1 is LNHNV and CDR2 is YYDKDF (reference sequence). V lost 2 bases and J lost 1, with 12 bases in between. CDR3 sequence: CATSRPGRGSYEQYF. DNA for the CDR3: TGTGCCACCAGCAGACCCGGACGGGGATCCTACGAGCAGTACTTC.

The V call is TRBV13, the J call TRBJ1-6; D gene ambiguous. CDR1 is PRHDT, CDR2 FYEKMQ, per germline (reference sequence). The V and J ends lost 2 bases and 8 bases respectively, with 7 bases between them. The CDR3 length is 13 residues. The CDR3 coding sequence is TGTGCCAGCAGCTTACGCGTAGATTCACCCCTCCACTTT. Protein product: CASSLRVDSPLHF.

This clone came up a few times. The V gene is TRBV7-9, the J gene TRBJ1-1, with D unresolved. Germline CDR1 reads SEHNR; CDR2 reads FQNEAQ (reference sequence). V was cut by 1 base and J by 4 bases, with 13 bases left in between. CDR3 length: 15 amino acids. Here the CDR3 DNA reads TGTGCCAGCAGCTTAGACGGGATCCCGACCACTGAAGCTTTCTTT. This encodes CASSLDGIPTTEAFF.

CDR3 amino acids: CASSSSEAQYF. CDR3 nucleotide sequence: TGCGCCAGCAGCTCCTCGGAGGCCCAGTACTTC. This chain uses TRBV5-1 with TRBJ2-5, with D possibly being TRBD2 (5 bases). In germline, CDR1 is SGHRS, CDR2 YFSETQ. V lost 3 bases to trimming and J lost 9 bases, with 9 bases between them. The CDR3 is 11 amino acids.

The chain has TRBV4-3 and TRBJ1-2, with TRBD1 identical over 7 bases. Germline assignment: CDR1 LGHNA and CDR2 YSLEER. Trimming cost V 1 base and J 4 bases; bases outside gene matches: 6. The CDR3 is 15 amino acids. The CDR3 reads CASSQGPGGTYGYTF. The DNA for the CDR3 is TGCGCCAGCAGCCAAGGTCCAGGGGGGACCTATGGCTACACCTTC.

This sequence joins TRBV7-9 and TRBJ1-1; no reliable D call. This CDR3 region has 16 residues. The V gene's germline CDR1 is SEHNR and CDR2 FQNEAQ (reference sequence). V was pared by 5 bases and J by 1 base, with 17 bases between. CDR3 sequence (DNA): TGTGCCAGCAGCCAATTAGAAGGCACGGGGAACACTGAAGCTTTCTTT. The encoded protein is CASSQLEGTGNTEAFF.